These 15 T cell receptor beta chains originate from one sample sequenced in a study of blood T cell repertoires in COVID-19. Libraries were prepared by immunoSEQ multiplex PCR; TCRdb keeps only in-frame clonotypes and omits some of them. The data show about 72,000 clones, 90% seen once. Sequences were obtained from peripheral blood. The receptor source for this set is a human donor in a cohort sampled during active COVID-19.

This chain uses TRBV10-3 with TRBJ1-2, with 11 bases aligning to TRBD1. This CDR3 is 16 amino acids long. Germline CDR1 is ENHRY and CDR2 is SYGVKD. The V gene end was trimmed by 6 bases and the J gene end by 1 base; junction bases not matched to a gene: 7. CDR3 sequence: CAIRRDRGAINYGYTF. CDR3 nucleotide sequence: TGTGCCATCAGACGGGACAGGGGGGCAATTAACTATGGCTACACCTTC.

This clone appeared once. The rearrangement uses TRBV7-3 and TRBJ1-6; D not resolved. The CDR3 loop spans 12 amino acids. V was pared by 5 bases and J by 8 bases, with 7 bases between. In germline, CDR1 is SGHTA, CDR2 FQGTGA. The DNA of the CDR3 is TGTGCCAGCAGCGATGGCTATTCACCCCTCCACTTT. Protein product: CASSDGYSPLHF.

Turning to this clone: The sample contains more than one DNA sequence encoding this CDR3. CDR3 protein: CASSQDRNQPQHF. The CDR3 DNA reads as TGTGCCAGCAGCCAAGATCGGAATCAGCCCCAGCATTTT. The gene calls are TRBV3-1 (or the pseudogene TRBV3-2) and TRBJ1-5; unclear D gene. The CDR3 length is 13 residues. V was shortened by 0 bases and J by 4 bases, with 4 bases between the two germline ends. Germline CDR1 is LGHDT and CDR2 is YNNKEL (reference sequence).

CDR3 loop: CASSLSRRDSKGNEQFF. The CDR3 nucleotides read TGTGCCAGCAGCTTAAGTAGACGGGACTCAAAGGGGAATGAGCAGTTCTTC. The V call is TRBV7-3, the J call TRBJ2-1; D is possibly TRBD2 (6 bases). The CDR3 spans 17 residues. Germline assignment: CDR1 SGHTA and CDR2 FQGTGA. V gave up 1 base and J gave up 7 bases, with 20 bases separating them.

The chain uses TRBV10-3 and TRBJ1-2; 7 bases are shared with TRBD1. The length of the CDR3 is 14 residues. Looked up from germline, CDR1 is ENHRY and CDR2 is SYGVKD. The trim removed 6 bases at V and 5 bases at J, leaving 9 bases unmatched. The CDR3 here is CAISSGTDHYGYTF. DNA of the CDR3: TGTGCCATCAGCTCCGGGACAGACCATTATGGCTACACCTTC.

The rearrangement uses TRBV10-3 and TRBJ2-7, with TRBD2 matching over 7 bases. This CDR3 comprises 15 residues. With V trimmed by 6 bases and J by 2 bases, 10 bases remained unmatched. Germline V gene lookup returns CDR1 ENHRY and CDR2 SYGVKD. CDR3 DNA sequence: TGTGCCATCAGCCCAACTAGCGAAATGCCCTACGAGCAGTACTTC. Protein sequence: CAISPTSEMPYEQYF.

This sequence joins TRBV19 and TRBJ1-4, with 8 bases fitting TRBD1. The junction had 10 bases not matched to a gene; V was cut back by 5 bases and J by 5 bases. CDR1 LNHDA and CDR2 SQIVND come from the germline V gene (reference sequence). This CDR3 is built from 16 residues. The CDR3 nucleotides read TGTGCCAGTAGTGTACAACCGGACAGGGTGAATGAAAAACTGTTTTTT. This sequence encodes CASSVQPDRVNEKLFF.

This clone was observed a single time. The rearrangement joins TRBV25-1 to TRBJ2-3; D unresolved. This CDR3 comprises 16 residues. Germline V CDR1 and CDR2: MGHDK, SYGVNS. V was trimmed by 4 bases and J by 2 bases, leaving 16 bases between them. CDR3 nucleotide sequence: TGTGCCAGCAGTGTCATGACTCAGAGGAACACAGATACGCAGTATTTT. Residues: CASSVMTQRNTDTQYF.

The chain joins TRBV19 to TRBJ2-2, with TRBD2 matching over 9 bases. The CDR3 covers 18 residues. The germline gives CDR1 LNHDA, CDR2 SQIVND (reference sequence). V lost 3 bases and J lost 2; bases outside the gene matches: 10. The CDR3 region is CASSILGLAGRNTGELFF. The CDR3 coding sequence is TGTGCCAGTAGTATTCTTGGGCTAGCGGGACGAAACACCGGGGAGCTGTTTTTT. The full variable domain, its missing parts supplied by reference TRBV19 and TRBJ2-2, is DGGITQSPKYLFRKEGQNVTLSCEQNLNHDAMYWYRQDPGQGLRLIYYSQIVNDFQKGDIAEGYSVSREKKESFPLTVTSAQKNPTAFYLCASSILGLAGRNTGELFFGEGSRLTVL.

This clone was observed once. V gene TRBV15 combines with J gene TRBJ2-5; no clear D. This CDR3 is built from 13 residues. Germline CDR1 is LNHNV and CDR2 is YYDKDF (reference sequence). V lost 0 bases and J lost 4, with 6 bases in between. CDR3 sequence: CATSRERRETQYF. CDR3 in DNA: TGTGCCACCAGCAGAGAGCGGAGAGAGACCCAGTACTTC.

The chain employs TRBV6-5 and TRBJ2-5, with 7 bases matching TRBD2. Germline loops: CDR1 MNHEY, CDR2 SVGAGI. V lost 0 bases to trimming and J lost 0 bases; unmatched junction nucleotides: 4. The CDR3 runs 16 residues. The CDR3 DNA reads TGTGCCAGCAGTTACTCGGGTAGCGGGTACCAAGAGACCCAGTACTTC. Protein product: CASSYSGSGYQETQYF.

The gene calls are TRBV4-3 and TRBJ2-3; D is possibly TRBD1 (5 bases). This CDR3 region has 13 residues. Germline lookup yields CDR1 LGHNA and CDR2 YSLEER. The V and J ends lost 0 bases and 8 bases respectively, with 9 bases between them. CDR3 amino acids: CASSQDGAGTQYF. The CDR3 coding sequence is TGCGCCAGCAGCCAAGATGGGGCCGGTACGCAGTATTTT.

The rearrangement uses TRBV5-1 and TRBJ2-1; 8 nucleotides agree with TRBD1. This CDR3 has 14 residues. Germline lookup yields CDR1 SGHRS and CDR2 YFSETQ. Trimming took 2 bases from V and 5 from J; bases not matched to a gene: 3. The CDR3, as DNA: TGCGCCAGCAGCTTTGGACAGGGAGACAATGAGCAGTTCTTC. This gives the protein CASSFGQGDNEQFF. Together with reference TRBV5-1 and TRBJ2-1, the CDR3 gives the full variable domain: KAGVTQTPRYLIKTRGQQVTLSCSPISGHRSVSWYQQTPGQGLQFLFEYFSETQRNKGNFPGRFSGRQFSNSRSEMNVSTLELGDSALYLCASSFGQGDNEQFFGPGTRLTVL.

The chain uses TRBV25-1 and TRBJ2-1; 13 bases are shared with TRBD2. Germline-derived CDR1 and CDR2 are MGHDK and SYGVNS. This CDR3 comprises 15 residues. The trim removed 4 bases at V and 12 bases at J, leaving 9 bases unmatched. CDR3 residues: CASSGTSGRAVGQFF. The CDR3 region has the DNA TGTGCCAGCAGTGGAACTAGCGGGAGGGCTGTTGGGCAGTTCTTC.

The CDR3 DNA sequence: TGTGCCAGCAGCTTGGAGGGGCAGGTGCTATACAATGAGCAGTTCTTC. This encodes CASSLEGQVLYNEQFF. This chain uses TRBV5-5 with TRBJ2-1; D possibly corresponds to TRBD1 (5 bases). The CDR3 runs to 16 residues. With 0 bases removed from V and 4 bases from J, the gap between germline ends came to 14 bases. Germline assignment: CDR1 SGHKS and CDR2 YYEKEE (reference sequence).